Following are 22 T cell receptor beta chains from one sample sequenced in a study of read filtering for tumor transcriptome and immune sequencing. From 400 to 450 ng of RNA, a library with molecular barcoded alpha/delta and beta/gamma adaptors was made. MiXCR, applied by TCRdb to the reads, yields one record per CDR3 protein. Of more than 100,000 distinct CDR3 sequences listed, less than 15% are singletons. The material sequenced was a population of CD138-negative cells sorted from bone marrow. These receptors came from a donor over 35 with multiple myeloma.

This clonotype came up many times. The rearrangement links TRBV7-2 to TRBJ1-1; D is unresolved. V lost 3 bases to trimming and J lost 5 bases, with 10 bases between them. The CDR3 has 13 amino acids. The germline gives CDR1 SGHTA, CDR2 FQGNSA. CDR3 amino acids: CASSFRTLTEAFF. CDR3 DNA sequence: TGTGCCAGCAGCTTTCGGACTCTGACTGAAGCTTTCTTT. The full variable domain, its missing parts supplied by reference TRBV7-2 and TRBJ1-1, is GAGVSQSPSNKVTEKGKDVELRCDPISGHTALYWYRQSLGQGLEFLIYFQGNSAPDKSGLPSDRFSAERTGGSVSTLTIQRTQQEDSAVYLCASSFRTLTEAFFGQGTRLTVV.

Remarks on this clonotype: A much larger clonotype is one base distant, so this may be a read error. The chain carries TRBV24-1 and TRBJ2-1; 10 bases line up with TRBD1. Germline CDR1 is KGHDR and CDR2 is SFDVKD. CDR3 length: 14 residues. Germline trimming cut 2 bases from V and 12 bases from J; bases unmatched to any gene: 6. The chain's CDR3 is CATSDSGQGGRQFF. DNA for the CDR3: TGTGCCACCAGTGATTCCGGACAGGGGGGAAGGCAGTTCTTC.

This clonotype was found many times. The chain joins TRBV13 to TRBJ1-4; 7 bases line up with TRBD1. After removal of 4 bases from V and 8 bases from J, the junction contained 13 bases not matched to a gene. Germline V gene lookup returns CDR1 PRHDT and CDR2 FYEKMQ (reference sequence). The CDR3 covers 16 residues. The CDR3 nucleotides are TGTGCCAGCAGCTACGCCCACGGGACAGCGCCCGAAAAACTGTTTTTT. Translated: CASSYAHGTAPEKLFF.

The sample holds many counts of this clonotype. The chain has TRBV2 and TRBJ1-5; 9 bases are shared with TRBD1. The CDR3 sequence is 19 residues long. Germline CDR1 reads SNHLY; CDR2 reads FYNNEI. The junction had 17 bases not matched to a gene; V was cut back by 6 bases and J by 2 bases. DNA of the CDR3: TGTGCCAGCAGCGGAGAACCGGGACAGGGCCTATTCGGCAATCAGCCCCAGCATTTT. Residues: CASSGEPGQGLFGNQPQHF.

This clonotype was seen a few times. A junction end diverges from the germline sequence, so it may reflect a read error. The rearrangement joins TRBV15 to TRBJ1-5; no definite D call. This CDR3 is 16 amino acids long. The germline gives CDR1 LNHNV, CDR2 YYDKDF (reference sequence). For the CDR3, the DNA is TGTGCCACCAGCAGACCGGGCCACTCCAAAAATCACCCCCAGCATTTT. Translating it yields CATSRPGHSKNHPQHF. The full variable domain, completed using reference TRBV15 and TRBJ1-5, is DAMVIQNPRYQVTQFGKPVTLSCSQTLNHNVMYWYQQKSSQAPKLLFHYYDKDFNNEADTPDNFQSRRPNTSFCFLDIRSPGLGDTAMYLCATSRPGHSKNHPQHFGDGTRLSIL.

A note on this clonotype: This may come from a read error, since a much larger clone is one base off. This chain joins TRBV11-2 and TRBJ2-1; TRBD2 agrees at 12 bases. Germline CDR1 and CDR2: SGHAT and FQNNGV. The CDR3 consists of 16 residues. J was trimmed by 9 bases and V by 5 bases; bases with no gene match: 11. CDR3: CASSPDGLAGSSEQFF. Written as DNA, the CDR3 is TGTGCCAGCAGCCCGGACGGACTAGCGGGATCCAGTGAGCAGTTCTTC.

This clonotype was detected many times. This chain connects TRBV7-8 to TRBJ2-1; unclear D gene. Germline V gives CDR1 SGHVS, CDR2 FQNEAQ. V shed 2 bases and J shed 8 bases, with 4 bases lying between them. The CDR3 runs 11 residues. The CDR3 bases are TGTGCCAGCAGCTTATGGGATGAGCAGTTCTTC. Protein: CASSLWDEQFF.

This clonotype was seen many times. The chain links TRBV3-1 to TRBJ2-1, with D possibly being TRBD1 (6 bases). The CDR3 consists of 18 residues. V gave up 4 bases and J gave up 0 bases, with 19 bases separating them. Germline CDR1 is LGHDT and CDR2 is YNNKEL (reference sequence). This CDR3 is CASSLGASLLTSYNEQFF. CDR3 coding DNA: TGTGCCAGCAGCCTGGGGGCCAGCTTACTCACCTCCTACAATGAGCAGTTCTTC.

There are many counts of this clonotype. The rearrangement uses TRBV4-1 and TRBJ2-5; 7 nucleotides agree with TRBD1. The trim removed 4 bases at V and 3 bases at J, leaving 2 bases unmatched. Germline CDR1 is MGHRA and CDR2 is YSYEKL. The length of the CDR3 is 13 residues. The CDR3 reads CASSLGTEETQYF. For the CDR3, the DNA is TGCGCCAGCAGCCTCGGGACAGAAGAGACCCAGTACTTC.

This clonotype was found many times. The V and J genes are TRBV5-1 and TRBJ2-3; either TRBD1 or TRBD2 may supply D (6 bases each). The CDR3 has 15 residues. The V and J ends lost 6 bases and 0 bases respectively, with 14 bases between them. Germline V gene sequence: CDR1 SGHRS, CDR2 YFSETQ. CDR3 in DNA: TGCGCCAGCAACCTCTGGGGGGCTAGCACAGATACGCAGTATTTT. This gives the protein CASNLWGASTDTQYF.

This clonotype appeared a few times. The chain's CDR3 is CASSSTSYNEQFF. DNA of the CDR3: TGTGCCAGCAGCTCCACCAGTTACAATGAGCAGTTCTTC. The gene calls are TRBV7-3 and TRBJ2-1; D uncertain. The CDR3 totals 13 residues. Germline assignment: CDR1 SGHTA and CDR2 FQGTGA. V was trimmed by 4 bases and J by 4 bases, leaving 8 bases between them.

This clonotype appeared many times. V gene TRBV4-3 combines with J gene TRBJ2-1, with D possibly TRBD2 on 5 matching bases. Trimming stripped 0 bases from V and 1 base from J, with 13 bases between. The CDR3 extends over 17 amino acids. Germline V gene sequence: CDR1 LGHNA, CDR2 YSLEER. CDR3 nucleotide sequence: TGCGCCAGCAGCCAAGAGGTCCCCGGGGTATCCTACAATGAGCAGTTCTTC. It yields the protein CASSQEVPGVSYNEQFF.

Turning to this clonotype: One junction end disagrees with the germline gene, perhaps due to a read error. The chain uses TRBV20-1 and TRBJ1-5, with D unclear. Per germline, CDR1 DFQATT and CDR2 SNEGSKA (reference sequence). The CDR3 has 15 residues. Here the CDR3 reads CSAILSTDSNQPQRF. In DNA, the CDR3 is TGCAGTGCTATTTTATCGACTGATAGCAATCAGCCCCAGCGTTTT.

This clonotype has a count of ten or more. This chain joins TRBV6-5 and TRBJ1-6; TRBD1 might be the D (5 bases). The V end lost 6 bases, the J end lost 5 bases, and 8 bases lay between the germline ends. Germline-derived CDR1 and CDR2 are MNHEY and SVGAGI. There are 13 residues in the CDR3. In DNA form, the CDR3 reads TGTGCCAGCAGGATAGGGGATAATTCACCCCTCCACTTT. Its translation: CASRIGDNSPLHF.

Many counts were recorded for this clonotype. This chain connects TRBV20-1 to TRBJ2-7; the D gene is possibly TRBD2 (6 bases). Germline CDR1 DFQATT, CDR2 SNEGSKA (reference sequence). The CDR3 is 14 amino acids. V dropped 3 bases and J dropped 6 bases, with 18 bases sitting between them. CDR3 loop: CSASPRRRVSEQYF. In nucleotides, the CDR3 is TGCAGTGCTAGTCCCCGGCGGAGGGTAAGCGAGCAGTACTTC.

This clonotype was seen a few times. The chain links TRBV5-8 to TRBJ1-3; D gene ambiguous. Trimming removed 0 bases from V and 7 bases from J, with 11 bases in between. The germline gives CDR1 SGHTS, CDR2 YDEGEE. The CDR3 loop spans 14 amino acids. CDR3 bases: TGTGCCAGCAGCTTGGCCGGGTTACGGAACACCATATATTTT. Its translation is CASSLAGLRNTIYF. The whole variable domain, filled in from reference TRBV5-8 and TRBJ1-3, reads EAGVTQSPTHLIKTRGQQATLRCSPISGHTSVYWYQQALGLGLQFLLWYDEGEERNRGNFPPRFSGRQFPNYSSELNVNALELEDSALYLCASSLAGLRNTIYFGEGSWLTVV.

This clonotype was detected ten times or more. The chain employs TRBV12-3 or TRBV12-4 and TRBJ2-6; 10 bases line up with TRBD2. The trim removed 6 bases at V and 0 bases at J, leaving 5 bases unmatched. CDR3 size: 17 residues. In DNA, the CDR3 is TGTGCCAGCAGGCGGACTAGCGGAAACTCTGGGGCCAACGTCCTGACTTTC. Translating it yields CASRRTSGNSGANVLTF.

This clonotype was seen repeatedly, ten times or more. The chain carries TRBV6-5 and TRBJ2-7; weak D call: TRBD2 (5 bases). The CDR3 has 13 residues. V was clipped by 5 bases and J by 2 bases, with 10 bases between them. Germline V lookup: CDR1 MNHEY, CDR2 SVGAGI. The CDR3 sequence: CASSPDGTYEQYF. Here the CDR3 DNA reads TGTGCCAGCAGTCCGGACGGGACCTACGAGCAGTACTTC.

At least ten counts were recorded for this clonotype. The gene calls are TRBV20-1 and TRBJ2-7; 7 bases are shared with TRBD2. CDR1 and CDR2 (germline): DFQATT, SNEGSKA (reference sequence). J was trimmed by 6 bases and V by 6 bases; bases with no gene match: 11. CDR3 length: 13 residues. CDR3 DNA sequence: TGCAGTGCGACCAATCTGTGGGGGGGCGAGCAGTACTTC. This sequence encodes CSATNLWGGEQYF.

This clonotype was observed a single time. V gene TRBV19 combines with J gene TRBJ2-1; perhaps TRBD2 as D (5 bases). V lost 6 bases to trimming and J lost 4 bases, with 16 bases between them. CDR1 LNHDA and CDR2 SQIVND come from the germline V gene (reference sequence). CDR3 length equals 15 residues. The CDR3 loop is CASSTEPGIYNEQFF. CDR3 DNA sequence: TGTGCCAGTAGCACAGAGCCCGGGATTTACAATGAGCAGTTCTTC.

Note on this clonotype: The junction departs from germline at one end; a sequencing error may be responsible. The rearrangement links TRBV5-4 to TRBJ2-5; D is uncertain. Germline CDR1 reads SGHNT; CDR2 reads YYREEE (reference sequence). This CDR3 has 14 residues. CDR3 bases: TGTGCCAGCAGCCCAGGCGAATACCAAAAGACCCAGTACTTC. Its translation: CASSPGEYQKTQYF.

This clonotype came up many times. The chain recombines TRBV4-1 with TRBJ2-7; maybe TRBD2 (6 bases). The CDR3 consists of 16 residues. The V gene lost 0 bases and the J gene lost 5 bases, with 17 bases spanning the gap. Germline loops: CDR1 MGHRA, CDR2 YSYEKL. This CDR3 reads CASSQDAGTLYHEQYF. The CDR3 DNA follows: TGCGCCAGCAGCCAAGATGCGGGGACGCTCTACCACGAGCAGTACTTC.